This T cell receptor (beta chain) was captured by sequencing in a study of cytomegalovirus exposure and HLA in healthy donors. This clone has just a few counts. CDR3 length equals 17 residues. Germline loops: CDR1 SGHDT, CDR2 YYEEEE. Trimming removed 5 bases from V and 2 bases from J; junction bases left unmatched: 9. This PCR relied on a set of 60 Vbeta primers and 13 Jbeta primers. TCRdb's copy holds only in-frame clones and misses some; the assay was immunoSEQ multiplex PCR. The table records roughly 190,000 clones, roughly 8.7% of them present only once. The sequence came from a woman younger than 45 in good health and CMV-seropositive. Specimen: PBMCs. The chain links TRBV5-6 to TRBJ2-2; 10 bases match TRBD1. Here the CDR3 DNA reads TGTGCCAGCAGTCTTGGGACAGGGGCCTTTAACACCGGGGAGCTGTTTTTT. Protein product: CASSLGTGAFNTGELFF. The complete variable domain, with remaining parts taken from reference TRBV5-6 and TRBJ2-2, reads DAGVTQSPTHLIKTRGQQVTLRCSPKSGHDTVSWYQQALGQGPQFIFQYYEEEERQRGNFPDRFSGHQFPNYSSELNVNALLLGDSALYLCASSLGTGAFNTGELFFGEGSRLTVL.